The T cell receptor (beta chain) under discussion was sequenced for a study of blood T cell repertoires in COVID-19. Looking at the study overall: Samples representing acute and convalescent COVID-19 were sourced from the United States, Italy and Spain. T cells, B-cell-depleted T cells, or PBMCs provided the cDNA or gDNA that served as material.

In the study's own analysis: Scientists estimated how many nucleated cells there were by amplifying reference gene primers. This table comes from immunoSEQ multiplex PCR, and its TCRdb copy is limited to in-frame clones, with some not included. V and J calls and clone size are as listed in that table; D and trimming were resolved from the DNA. The top ten hold just under 4% of the sample, which has about 350,000 clones, approximately 89% seen once. The CDR3 consists of 15 residues. CDR1 is PRHDT, CDR2 FYEKMQ, per germline (reference sequence). Trimming took off 1 base at V and 4 bases at J, with 13 bases between the two ends. It was during active infection that Seattle patients were enrolled and then longitudinally followed.

The sequencing sample was made of peripheral blood. The sequence derives from a woman aged 55-70 years with COVID-19, enrolled during active disease. The chain carries TRBV13 and TRBJ1-2; D may be TRBD1 (6 bases). CDR3 loop: CASSLVRQGSYGYTF. The CDR3 DNA reads TGTGCCAGCAGCTTAGTACGCCAGGGGTCCTATGGCTACACCTTC. The variable domain in full, completed from reference TRBV13 and TRBJ1-2, reads AAGVIQSPRHLIKEKRETATLKCYPIPRHDTVYWYQQGPGQDPQFLISFYEKMQSDKGSIPDRFSAQQFSDYHSELNMSSLELGDSALYFCASSLVRQGSYGYTFGSGTRLTVV.